This T cell receptor beta chain was found in a study of graft-versus-host responses after intestinal transplantation. Across the whole study: Transplant recipients had multivisceral, liver-intestinal, or isolated intestinal grafts. After anti-thymocyte globulin induction, recipients took tacrolimus and steroids for three to four years. General study points: There was an association between peak levels of circulating GvH clones and early post-transplant HvG declines. Allografts from individuals with graft-donor T cell macrochimerism displayed high graft-versus-host to host-versus-graft clonal ratios.

Sequenced by immunoSEQ multiplex PCR; TCRdb stores in-frame clones only, minus some. The profile shows around 18,000 clones, approximately 90% of them singletons. A remark on this clone: Its antigen remains unidentified.

V lost 4 bases and J 6 bases, leaving 10 bases between the germline ends. CDR1 is MDHEN and CDR2 is SYDVKM in the germline V gene. The CDR3 loop spans 12 amino acids. This sequence was found in a human patient who received an intestinal transplant, so some T cells may come from the graft donor. The chain recombines TRBV28 with TRBJ2-7, with TRBD1 as a possible D gene (5 bases). Here the sequenced sample was PBMCs, taken about 350 days after transplant. This chain's CDR3 is CASSSDRGEQYF. CDR3 coding DNA: TGTGCCAGCAGTTCTGACAGAGGCGAGCAGTACTTC.